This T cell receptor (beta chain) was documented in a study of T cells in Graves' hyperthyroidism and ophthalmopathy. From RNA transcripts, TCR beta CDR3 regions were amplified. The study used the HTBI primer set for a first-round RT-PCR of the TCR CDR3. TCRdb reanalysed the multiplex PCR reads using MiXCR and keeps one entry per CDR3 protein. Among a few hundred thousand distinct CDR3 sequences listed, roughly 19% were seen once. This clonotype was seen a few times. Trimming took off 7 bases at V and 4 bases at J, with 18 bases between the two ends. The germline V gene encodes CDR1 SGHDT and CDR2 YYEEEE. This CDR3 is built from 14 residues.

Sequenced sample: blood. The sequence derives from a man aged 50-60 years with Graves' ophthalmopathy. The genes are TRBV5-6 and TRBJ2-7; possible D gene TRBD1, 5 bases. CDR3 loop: CASGTGPWDYEQYF. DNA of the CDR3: TGTGCCAGCGGAACAGGACCCTGGGATTACGAGCAGTACTTC.